Included here is one T cell receptor (beta chain) sequence, with context. No cognate antigen has been identified for it. No much larger clone exists at a distance of one base, and base qualities are not known. In this study, focal radiation therapy paired with CTLA-4 blockade (ipilimumab) was tested in patients who had chemo-refractory metastatic non-small-cell lung cancer. Libraries were made using the immunoSEQ multiplex PCR assay. Held by TCRdb, this immuneACCESS table contains in-frame sequences only and omits some clones. Under half of the omission traces to an unresolved V gene where checked; the cause of the rest is unknown. The sample table holds tens of thousands of clones, of which around 80% were seen once. Together, the top ten hold 3.5% to 4% of the sample. These data come from a study of radiotherapy plus CTLA-4 blockade in lung cancer (dated by TCRdb to about 2018). At the level of the whole study: Among enrolled patients, approximately 18% had an objective response and 25% to 35% reached disease control.

Germline trimming: 6 bases from V, 2 bases from J; junction bases outside gene matches: 7. From the cysteine up to the phenylalanine, the CDR3 has a length of 15 residues. The CDR3 DNA has 45 bases and is translated from base 1. CDR1 and CDR2 (MDHEN, SYDVKM) derive from the germline V gene. General findings and caveats noted by the study authors: The strongest predictors of response were reported to be early dynamic shifts in blood T cell clones along with a rise in serum interferon-beta following radiation. TCR clones derived from tumors expanded in peripheral blood after treatment with radiotherapy and ipilimumab.

This chain joins TRBV28 to TRBJ1-5, with 7 junctional bases fitting TRBD1. The clonotype comes from a human donor with non-small cell lung cancer who had a partial response to radiotherapy plus ipilimumab. This sample comprised peripheral blood, obtained from a patient treated with radiotherapy plus ipilimumab. The DNA sequence follows: TGTGCCAGCAGAGCCGGACAGGTAGGCAATCAGCCCCAGCATTTT. It encodes CASRAGQVGNQPQHF.